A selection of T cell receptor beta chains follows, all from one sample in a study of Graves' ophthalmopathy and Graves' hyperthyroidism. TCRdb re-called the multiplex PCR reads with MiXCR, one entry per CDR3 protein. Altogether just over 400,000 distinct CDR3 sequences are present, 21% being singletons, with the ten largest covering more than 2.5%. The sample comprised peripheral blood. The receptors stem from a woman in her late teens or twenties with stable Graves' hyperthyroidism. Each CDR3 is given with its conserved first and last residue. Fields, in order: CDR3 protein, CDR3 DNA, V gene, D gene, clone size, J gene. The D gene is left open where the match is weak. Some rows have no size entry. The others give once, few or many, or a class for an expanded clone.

CDR3 protein: CASSLAGPGVKRGYTF
CDR3 DNA: TGTGCCAGCAGCTTAGCTGGCCCAGGGGTTAAGCGTGGCTACACCTTC
V gene: TRBV7-9
D gene: -
clone size: many
J gene: TRBJ1-2

CDR3 protein: CSAGWNEQFF
CDR3 DNA: TGCAGTGCAGGGTGGAATGAGCAGTTCTTC
V gene: TRBV20-1
D gene: -
clone size: many
J gene: TRBJ2-1

CDR3 protein: CASSPEGQGVQYF
CDR3 DNA: TGTGCCAGCTCACCTGAGGGACAGGGTGTCCAGTACTTC
V gene: TRBV18
D gene: TRBD1
clone size: few
J gene: TRBJ2-7

CDR3 protein: CASSTGTVRGGYTF
CDR3 DNA: TGTGCCAGCAGTACCGGGACAGTCCGGGGAGGCTACACCTTC
V gene: TRBV12-3/TRBV12-4
D gene: TRBD1
clone size: many
J gene: TRBJ1-2

CDR3 protein: CASSLESQGSYEQYF
CDR3 DNA: TGTGCCAGCAGCTTAGAGTCCCAGGGTTCCTACGAGCAGTACTTC
V gene: TRBV11-2
D gene: -
clone size: -
J gene: TRBJ2-7

CDR3 protein: CASSLDTADQPQHF
CDR3 DNA: TGTGCCAGCAGTTTAGACACGGCCGATCAGCCTCAGCATTTT
V gene: TRBV12-3/TRBV12-4
D gene: -
clone size: many
J gene: TRBJ1-5

CDR3 protein: CASSYLAGKYEQYF
CDR3 DNA: TGTGCCAGCAGCTACCTAGCGGGAAAGTACGAGCAGTACTTC
V gene: TRBV7-2
D gene: TRBD2
clone size: many
J gene: TRBJ2-7

CDR3 protein: CASSEIEGQGAEETQYF
CDR3 DNA: TGTGCCAGCAGTGAAATTGAGGGACAGGGGGCTGAAGAGACCCAGTACTTC
V gene: TRBV25-1
D gene: TRBD1
clone size: many
J gene: TRBJ2-5

CDR3 protein: CASSFRTGGWLAKNIKYF
CDR3 DNA: TGTGCCAGCAGCTTTAGGACAGGGGGATGGCTAGCCAAAAACATTAAGTACTTC
V gene: TRBV13
D gene: TRBD1
clone size: many
J gene: TRBJ2-4

CDR3 protein: CASSIVKGPSYEQYF
CDR3 DNA: TGTGCCAGTAGTATAGTTAAGGGACCCTCCTACGAGCAGTACTTC
V gene: TRBV19
D gene: -
clone size: many
J gene: TRBJ2-7

CDR3 protein: CASSIDRLAGNYGQYF
CDR3 DNA: TGTGCCAGTAGTATAGATCGGCTAGCGGGGAACTACGGGCAGTACTTC
V gene: TRBV19
D gene: TRBD2
clone size: few
J gene: TRBJ2-7

CDR3 protein: CAISVTGPNGYTF
CDR3 DNA: TGTGCCATCAGTGTGACAGGGCCCAATGGCTACACCTTC
V gene: TRBV10-3
D gene: TRBD1
clone size: many
J gene: TRBJ1-2

CDR3 protein: CASSYLAAFGSLIYSNQPQHF
CDR3 DNA: TGTGCCAGCAGTTACTTGGCGGCCTTTGGCAGTCTAATTTATAGCAATCAGCCCCAGCATTTT
V gene: TRBV6-2/TRBV6-3
D gene: -
clone size: many
J gene: TRBJ1-5

CDR3 protein: CASKRSGTVYGYTF
CDR3 DNA: TGTGCCAGCAAGCGTAGTGGGACGGTCTATGGCTACACCTTC
V gene: TRBV9
D gene: -
clone size: many
J gene: TRBJ1-2

CDR3 protein: CASSQGTSGRDLYEQYF
CDR3 DNA: TGTGCCAGCAGCCAAGGGACTAGCGGGAGAGATCTGTACGAGCAGTACTTC
V gene: TRBV4-2
D gene: TRBD2
clone size: many
J gene: TRBJ2-7

CDR3 protein: CASSLSSLGGTEAFF
CDR3 DNA: TGTGCCAGCAGTTTAAGTAGTTTAGGGGGCACTGAAGCTTTCTTT
V gene: TRBV12-3/TRBV12-4
D gene: -
clone size: few
J gene: TRBJ1-1

CDR3 protein: CASSHRTPTGLAGNQETQYF
CDR3 DNA: TGCGCCAGCAGCCATCGCACTCCAACGGGACTAGCGGGAAACCAAGAGACCCAGTACTTC
V gene: TRBV4-3
D gene: TRBD2
clone size: many
J gene: TRBJ2-5